This TCR beta chain was captured by sequencing in a study of blood T cell repertoires in COVID-19. Study details: From the United States, Italy and Spain came samples of acute and convalescent COVID-19.

The V segment lost 8 bases and the J segment 6 bases; nucleotides outside the gene matches: 11. Germline CDR1 is MDHEN and CDR2 is SYDVKM. The CDR3 is made up of 14 amino acids. Seattle participants joined during active infection and were tracked over time. Original data processing: Reference gene primer amplification in the assay estimated nucleated cell counts. Measured with immunoSEQ multiplex PCR; TCRdb has only the in-frame clones, and not every one. V, J and clone size derive from that table, while D and trimming were established from the DNA sequence. The sample consists of approximately 150,000 clones, just under 85% of them appearing once.

The V and J genes are TRBV28 and TRBJ2-7; 9 bases are shared with TRBD1. Input material: peripheral blood. This sequence was found in a woman of 80 years or more with COVID-19, enrolled during active disease. The CDR3 region has the DNA TGTGCCAGCCTGCCCGGGGACAGGGCGGGCGAGCAGTACTTC. It is translated as CASLPGDRAGEQYF.